This TCR beta chain was recovered during a study of OX40 agonist ivuxolimab in advanced cancers. Study-wide background: Three patients responded partially, comprising one with hepatocellular carcinoma and two with cutaneous melanoma.

Profiled with immunoSEQ multiplex PCR; TCRdb holds only in-frame clones, not every one. This table has 100,000 or so clones, roughly 93% appearing once. This sequence originates from an adult with an advanced solid tumor such as melanoma, head and neck, liver or kidney cancer. This specimen consisted of CD4+ or CD8+ T cells sorted from blood, obtained in a trial of the OX40 agonist ivuxolimab.

The CDR3 spells CASSSLDTYGYTF. The CDR3 region has the DNA TGTGCCAGCAGCTCTCTAGACACCTATGGCTACACCTTC. This chain uses TRBV7-2 with TRBJ1-2; D is unresolved. The germline gives CDR1 SGHTA, CDR2 FQGNSA. The length of the CDR3 is 13 residues. V was trimmed by 4 bases and J by 4 bases, leaving 10 bases between them.